The present entry profiles one TCR beta chain with its context. There are 15 residues in the CDR3. The germline V gene has CDR1 KGHSH and CDR2 LQKENI. The V segment lost 2 bases and the J segment 6 bases; nucleotides outside the gene matches: 3. The sample is drawn from a study of blood T cell repertoires in COVID-19. Study as a whole: Whether acute or convalescent, the COVID-19 samples came from the United States, Italy and Spain.

The authors' processing: Estimation of nucleated cell counts relied on the amplification of reference gene primers. Method: immunoSEQ multiplex PCR; TCRdb's copy keeps in-frame clones and lacks some. V and J calls and clone size come straight from that table; D and trimming were deduced from the DNA. The sample shows about 220,000 clones, about 80% of them seen only once. The chain employs TRBV18 and TRBJ1-5, with TRBD1 matching over 11 bases. This TCR was recovered from a woman in her 40s with active or convalescent COVID-19. Sequencing input: peripheral blood. CDR3 DNA: TGTGCCAGCTCACCAGGGACAGGGGGAGTTCAGCCCCAGCATTTT. Its translation: CASSPGTGGVQPQHF.